Sequencing of this T cell receptor beta chain was carried out in a study of early stage breast cancer tumors. Study information: Most invasive tumors, about 75% of the 16, were ER+/PR+/HER2-. Study findings and constraints: Blood repertoires resembled normal breast more than tumor. Enriched TCRB sequences shared across patients were mostly commonly generated sequences. Tumors had approximately 2.5-fold higher T cell density than normal breast.

The CDR3 runs to 14 residues. Germline CDR1 and CDR2: SGHDT and YYEEEE. V was pared by 1 base and J by 5 bases, with 10 bases between. Sequenced by immunoSEQ multiplex PCR; TCRdb stores in-frame clones only, minus some. The table shows 60,000 to 75,000 clones, with around 80% occurring only once. In regard to this clone: Its antigen is still unknown.

The V call is TRBV5-6, the J call TRBJ2-1; weak D call: TRBD1 (7 bases). The specimen sequenced was blood. The sequence came from a person aged 35 to 50 with breast cancer. The CDR3 loop is CASSLQGGNNEQFF. The CDR3 region has the DNA TGTGCCAGCAGCTTGCAGGGGGGTAACAATGAGCAGTTCTTC. Full variable domain (remainder filled in from reference TRBV5-6 and TRBJ2-1): DAGVTQSPTHLIKTRGQQVTLRCSPKSGHDTVSWYQQALGQGPQFIFQYYEEEERQRGNFPDRFSGHQFPNYSSELNVNALLLGDSALYLCASSLQGGNNEQFFGPGTRLTVL.